By share, the clone carrying this T cell receptor (beta chain) ranks as medium-sized. This entry belongs to a study of tumor-infiltrating lymphocytes in primary liver carcinoma. RNA and DNA were co-extracted from 20-30 mg of unsorted bulk tissue. A primer in the constant region served to generate TCR beta cDNA from 450 to 600 ng of total RNA. Three nested multiplex PCR rounds, a slightly modified ARM-PCR, produced the libraries for TCR beta. A C-beta reverse primer was combined with TRBV1-TRBV30 forward primers in the first two PCR rounds, and each round had 10 cycles. TCRdb re-derived calls from the multiplex PCR reads in MiXCR, one entry per CDR3 protein. Here the sample spans some 120,000 distinct CDR3 sequences, approximately 64% being singletons. V lost 1 base and J lost 2; bases outside the gene matches: 10. From germline, CDR1 is SGHAT and CDR2 FQNNGV. This CDR3 region has 17 residues.

What was sequenced was liver tumor tissue from sampling region 3. The subset was: tumor region T3, left-lateral pole. The genes are TRBV11-2 and TRBJ2-7; 8 bases match TRBD2. The receptor was derived from a woman aged 60 to 75 with primary liver carcinoma and hepatitis B virus infection. The CDR3 coding sequence is TGTGCCAGCAGCTTAGTTTTCTCGCGGGAGGTTCCCTACGAGCAGTACTTC. Its translation is CASSLVFSREVPYEQYF.